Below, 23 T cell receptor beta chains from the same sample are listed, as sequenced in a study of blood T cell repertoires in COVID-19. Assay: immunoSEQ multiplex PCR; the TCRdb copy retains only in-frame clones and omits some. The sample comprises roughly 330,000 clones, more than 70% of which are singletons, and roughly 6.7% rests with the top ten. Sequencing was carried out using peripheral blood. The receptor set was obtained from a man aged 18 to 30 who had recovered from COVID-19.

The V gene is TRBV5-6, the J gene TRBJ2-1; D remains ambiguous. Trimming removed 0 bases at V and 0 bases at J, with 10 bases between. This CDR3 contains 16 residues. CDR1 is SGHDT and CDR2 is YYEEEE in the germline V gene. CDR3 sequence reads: CASSLGRISSYNEQFF. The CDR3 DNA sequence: TGTGCCAGCAGCTTGGGGCGGATAAGCTCCTACAATGAGCAGTTCTTC. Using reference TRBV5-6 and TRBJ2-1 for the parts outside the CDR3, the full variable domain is DAGVTQSPTHLIKTRGQQVTLRCSPKSGHDTVSWYQQALGQGPQFIFQYYEEEERQRGNFPDRFSGHQFPNYSSELNVNALLLGDSALYLCASSLGRISSYNEQFFGPGTRLTVL.

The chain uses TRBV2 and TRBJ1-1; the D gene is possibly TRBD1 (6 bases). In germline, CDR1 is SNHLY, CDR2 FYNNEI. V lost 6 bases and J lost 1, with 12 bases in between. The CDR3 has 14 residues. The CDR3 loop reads CASSLQGPNTEAFF. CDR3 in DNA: TGTGCCAGCAGCTTACAGGGCCCGAACACTGAAGCTTTCTTT.

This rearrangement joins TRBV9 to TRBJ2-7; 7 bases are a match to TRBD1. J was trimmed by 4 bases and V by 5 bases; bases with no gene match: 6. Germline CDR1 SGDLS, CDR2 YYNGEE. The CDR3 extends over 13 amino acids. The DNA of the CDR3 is TGTGCCAGCAGTCGCGCGACAGGGTACGAGCAGTACTTC. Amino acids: CASSRATGYEQYF.

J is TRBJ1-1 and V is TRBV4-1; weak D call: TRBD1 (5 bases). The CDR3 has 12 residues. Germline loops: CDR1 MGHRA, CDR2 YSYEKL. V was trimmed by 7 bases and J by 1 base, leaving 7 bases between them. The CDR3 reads CASTQENTEAFF. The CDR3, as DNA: TGCGCCAGCACACAGGAGAACACTGAAGCTTTCTTT.

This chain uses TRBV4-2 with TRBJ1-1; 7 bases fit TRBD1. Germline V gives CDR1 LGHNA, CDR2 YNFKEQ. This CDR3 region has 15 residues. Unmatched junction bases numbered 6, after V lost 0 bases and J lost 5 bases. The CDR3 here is CASSQDGGGGTEAFF. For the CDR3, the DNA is TGTGCCAGCAGCCAAGACGGAGGGGGCGGTACTGAAGCTTTCTTT.

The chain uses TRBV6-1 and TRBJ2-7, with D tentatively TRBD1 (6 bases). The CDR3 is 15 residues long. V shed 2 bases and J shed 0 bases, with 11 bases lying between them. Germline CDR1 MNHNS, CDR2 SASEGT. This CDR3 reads CASSEFWTDSYEQYF. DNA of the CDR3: TGTGCCAGCAGTGAATTTTGGACAGACTCCTACGAGCAGTACTTC.

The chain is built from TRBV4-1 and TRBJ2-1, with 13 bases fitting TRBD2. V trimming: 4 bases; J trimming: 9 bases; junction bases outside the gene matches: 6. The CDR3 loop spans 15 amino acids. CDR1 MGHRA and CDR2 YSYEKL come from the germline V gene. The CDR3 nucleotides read TGCGCCAGCAGCCCACTAGCGGGGGGGCCAAGTGAGCAGTTCTTC. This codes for CASSPLAGGPSEQFF.

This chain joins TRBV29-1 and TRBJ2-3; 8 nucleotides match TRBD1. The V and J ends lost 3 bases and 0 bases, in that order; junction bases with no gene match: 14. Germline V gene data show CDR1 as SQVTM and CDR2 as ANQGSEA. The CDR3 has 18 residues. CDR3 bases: TGCAGCGTTGAGGGTAGCGCAGGGGGCGACTTTAGCACAGATACGCAGTATTTT. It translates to CSVEGSAGGDFSTDTQYF.

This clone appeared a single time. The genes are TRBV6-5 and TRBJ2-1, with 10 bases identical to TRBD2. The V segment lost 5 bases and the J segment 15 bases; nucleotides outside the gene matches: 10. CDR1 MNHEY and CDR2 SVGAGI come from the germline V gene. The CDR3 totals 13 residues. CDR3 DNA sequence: TGTGCCAGCAGTCCCGGGCTAGCGGGAGATCCGTTCTTC. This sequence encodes CASSPGLAGDPFF.

CDR3 in DNA: TGTGCCAGTAGGGAGGGACAGGGGTATGGCTACACCTTC. It yields the protein CASREGQGYGYTF. The rearrangement links TRBV19 to TRBJ1-2, with 10 bases that match TRBD1. This CDR3 comprises 13 residues. The germline CDR1 and CDR2 sequences are LNHDA and SQIVND (reference sequence). With V trimmed by 6 bases and J by 5 bases, 3 bases remained unmatched.

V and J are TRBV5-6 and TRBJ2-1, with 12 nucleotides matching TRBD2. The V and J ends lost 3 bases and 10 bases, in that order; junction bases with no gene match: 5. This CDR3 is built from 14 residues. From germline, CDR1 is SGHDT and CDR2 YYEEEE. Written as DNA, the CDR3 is TGTGCCAGCAGCTCTAGCGGGGGGGTGGTAGAGCAGTTCTTC. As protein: CASSSSGGVVEQFF. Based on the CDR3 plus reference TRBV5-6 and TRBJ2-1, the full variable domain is DAGVTQSPTHLIKTRGQQVTLRCSPKSGHDTVSWYQQALGQGPQFIFQYYEEEERQRGNFPDRFSGHQFPNYSSELNVNALLLGDSALYLCASSSSGGVVEQFFGPGTRLTVL.

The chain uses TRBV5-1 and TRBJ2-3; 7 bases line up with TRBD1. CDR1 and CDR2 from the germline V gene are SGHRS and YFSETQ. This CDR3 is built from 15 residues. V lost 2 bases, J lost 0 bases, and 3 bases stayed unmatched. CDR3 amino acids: CASSFQGVSTDTQYF. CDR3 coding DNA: TGCGCCAGCAGCTTCCAGGGGGTTAGCACAGATACGCAGTATTTT.

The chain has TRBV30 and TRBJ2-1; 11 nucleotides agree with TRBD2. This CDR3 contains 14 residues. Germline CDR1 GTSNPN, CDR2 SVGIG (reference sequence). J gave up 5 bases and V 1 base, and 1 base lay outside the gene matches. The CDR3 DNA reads TGTGCCTGGAGTGAGGGACTAGCGGACAATGAGCAGTTCTTC. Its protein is CAWSEGLADNEQFF.

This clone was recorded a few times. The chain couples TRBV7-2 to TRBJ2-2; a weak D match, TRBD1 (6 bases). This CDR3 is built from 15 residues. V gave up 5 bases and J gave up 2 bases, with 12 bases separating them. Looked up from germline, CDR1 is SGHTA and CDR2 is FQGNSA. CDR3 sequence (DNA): TGTGCCAGCAGCCCCCCGGGACACAACACCGGGGAGCTGTTTTTT. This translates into CASSPPGHNTGELFF.

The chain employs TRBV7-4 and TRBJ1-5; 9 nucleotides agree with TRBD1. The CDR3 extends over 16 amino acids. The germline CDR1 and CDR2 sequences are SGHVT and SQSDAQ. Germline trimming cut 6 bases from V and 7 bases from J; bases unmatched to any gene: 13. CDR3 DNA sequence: TGTGCCAGCAGTCGTACAGGGGGCGCAGACGGGCAGCCCCAGCATTTT. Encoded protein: CASSRTGGADGQPQHF.

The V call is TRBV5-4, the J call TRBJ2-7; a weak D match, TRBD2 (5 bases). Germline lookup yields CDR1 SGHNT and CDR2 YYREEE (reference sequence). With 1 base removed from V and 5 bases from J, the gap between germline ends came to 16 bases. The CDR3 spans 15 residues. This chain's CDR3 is CASSLRVNGRDEQYF. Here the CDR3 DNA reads TGTGCCAGCAGCTTGAGGGTTAACGGGCGGGACGAGCAGTACTTC.

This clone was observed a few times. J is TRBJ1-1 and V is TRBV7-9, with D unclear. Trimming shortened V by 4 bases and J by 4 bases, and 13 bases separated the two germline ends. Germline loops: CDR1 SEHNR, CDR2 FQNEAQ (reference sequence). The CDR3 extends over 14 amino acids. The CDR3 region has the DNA TGTGCCAGCAGCTCCCCCGCGGGCGGCACTGAAGCTTTCTTT. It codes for CASSSPAGGTEAFF.

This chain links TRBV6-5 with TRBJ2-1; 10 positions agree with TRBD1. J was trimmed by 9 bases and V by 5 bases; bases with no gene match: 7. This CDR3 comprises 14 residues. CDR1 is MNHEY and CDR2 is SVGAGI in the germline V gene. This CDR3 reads CASSLGTGDGEQFF. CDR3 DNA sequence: TGTGCCAGCAGTCTTGGGACAGGGGACGGTGAGCAGTTCTTC.

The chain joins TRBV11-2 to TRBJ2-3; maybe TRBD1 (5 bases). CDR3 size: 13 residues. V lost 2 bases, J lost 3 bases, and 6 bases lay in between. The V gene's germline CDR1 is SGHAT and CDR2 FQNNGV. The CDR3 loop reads CASSLQGTDTQYF. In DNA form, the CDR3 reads TGTGCCAGCAGCTTACAGGGAACAGATACGCAGTATTTT.

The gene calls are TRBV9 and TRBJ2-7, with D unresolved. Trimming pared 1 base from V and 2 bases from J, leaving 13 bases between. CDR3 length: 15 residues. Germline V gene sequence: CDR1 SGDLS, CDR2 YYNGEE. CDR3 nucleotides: TGTGCCAGCAGCGTAACCCCACAGAACACCTACGAGCAGTACTTC. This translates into CASSVTPQNTYEQYF.

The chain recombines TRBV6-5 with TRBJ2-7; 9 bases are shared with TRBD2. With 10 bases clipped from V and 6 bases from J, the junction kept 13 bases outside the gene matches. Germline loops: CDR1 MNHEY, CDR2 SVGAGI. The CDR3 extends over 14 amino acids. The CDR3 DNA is TGTGCCAAGGAAGGGAGCCCTAGCGGGGCCGAGCAGTACTTC. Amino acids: CAKEGSPSGAEQYF.

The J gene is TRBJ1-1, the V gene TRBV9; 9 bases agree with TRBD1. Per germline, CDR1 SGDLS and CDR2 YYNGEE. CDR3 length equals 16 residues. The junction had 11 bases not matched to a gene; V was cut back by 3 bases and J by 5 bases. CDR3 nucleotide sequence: TGTGCCAGCAGCGCACACAGCGGGACAGGGTTGACTGAAGCTTTCTTT. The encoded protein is CASSAHSGTGLTEAFF.

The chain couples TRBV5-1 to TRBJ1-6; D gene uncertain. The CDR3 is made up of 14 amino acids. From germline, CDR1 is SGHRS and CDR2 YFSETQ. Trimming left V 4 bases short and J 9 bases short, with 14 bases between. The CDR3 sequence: CASSLNWAGSPLHF. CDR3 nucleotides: TGCGCCAGCAGCCTCAACTGGGCGGGTTCACCCCTCCACTTT.